This T cell receptor beta chain was identified in a study of blood T cell repertoires in COVID-19. Study-wide context: The cDNA or gDNA used as material had been derived from T cells, B-cell-depleted T cells, or PBMCs.

Profiled with immunoSEQ multiplex PCR; TCRdb holds only in-frame clones, not every one. The profile shows 220,000 or so clones, 80% to 90% of them singletons. With regard to this clone: The same CDR3 arises from other DNA sequences in this sample as well.

CDR1 and CDR2 from the germline V gene are SGHRS and YFSETQ. This CDR3 has 15 residues. Unmatched junction bases numbered 2, after V lost 4 bases and J lost 2 bases. Cohort allocation depended upon clinical history that participants reported. Sequencing was carried out using PBMCs or T cells enriched from blood (not recorded which). The V gene is TRBV5-1, the J gene TRBJ2-2; 10 bases agree with TRBD2. This receptor was identified in a man in his fifties who had been exposed to COVID-19. CDR3 nucleotides: TGCGCCAGCAGCCTAGCGGGGGTTAACACCGGGGAGCTGTTTTTT. Protein sequence: CASSLAGVNTGELFF.